Listed below are T cell receptor beta chains from one sample, sequenced in a study of blood T cell repertoires in COVID-19. TCRdb's copy holds only in-frame clones and misses some; the assay was immunoSEQ multiplex PCR. The sample includes 46,000 or so clones, 90% of them seen just once. The sequencing sample was made of peripheral blood. These receptors were taken from a man between 70 and 80 years old with active COVID-19. The CDR3 runs from the conserved cysteine through the conserved F or W. A D gene is named only where the DNA matches it firmly. For some rows the clone size is stated as once, few or many, or as a class when expanded; others skip it.

TRBJ2-7	TRBD1	NA	TRBV6-1	TGTGCCAGCAGTGAAAGGACAGGTCGAGGGCTCGAGCAGTACTTC	CASSERTGRGLEQYF
TRBJ2-7	NA	NA	TRBV7-8	TGTGCCAGCAGCCCTCGCTGGGCTAACTACGAGCAGTACTTC	CASSPRWANYEQYF
TRBJ2-7	NA	NA	TRBV4-3	TGCGCCAGCAGCCAAGTACAGGGAATTGACGAGCAGTACTTC	CASSQVQGIDEQYF
TRBJ1-5	NA	NA	TRBV28	TGTGCCAGTATCCAACCGGGAGGAAGCAATCAGCCCCAGCATTTT	CASIQPGGSNQPQHF
TRBJ2-3	TRBD2	NA	TRBV3-1/TRBV3-2	TGTGCCAGCAGCCAAGATCGCGGGAGAACGGATACGCAGTATTTT	CASSQDRGRTDTQYF
TRBJ2-7	TRBD2	NA	TRBV16	TGTGCCAGCAGCCCGGGACTAGCTTCTTCCTACGAGCAGTACTTC	CASSPGLASSYEQYF
TRBJ2-3	NA	NA	TRBV6-5	TGTGCCAGCAGTTGGGGGAGGACCAATACGCAGTATTTT	CASSWGRTNTQYF
TRBJ2-2	TRBD2	NA	TRBV19	TGTGCCAGTAGTATCGGGCTAGCGGGCCCGACCGGGGAGCTGTTTTTT	CASSIGLAGPTGELFF
TRBJ2-1	NA	NA	TRBV7-2	TGTGCCAGCAATCGTGGGGGGGGGCCCAAAAATGAGCAGTTCTTC	CASNRGGGPKNEQFF
TRBJ2-1	TRBD1	NA	TRBV6-5	TGTGCCAGCAGTTACTCGCGGACAGGGGGCAATGAGCAGTTCTTC	CASSYSRTGGNEQFF
TRBJ2-1	TRBD2	NA	TRBV4-2	TGTGCCAGCAGCCAGAGGGGTAGCGGGGGAGCATCCGGAAAGCAGTTCTTC	CASSQRGSGGASGKQFF
TRBJ2-2	NA	NA	TRBV2	TGTGCCAGCAGACCCCAGGGTTGGGGCACCGGGGAGCTGTTTTTT	CASRPQGWGTGELFF
TRBJ1-4	NA	NA	TRBV19	TGTGCCAGTAGTATACGGGCAGGGGCAACTAATGAAAAACTGTTTTTT	CASSIRAGATNEKLFF
TRBJ1-1	NA	NA	TRBV6-5	TGTGCCAGCAGTACCCTGAGGGTGAACACTGAAGCTTTCTTT	CASSTLRVNTEAFF
TRBJ2-3	TRBD2	NA	TRBV5-4	TGTGCCAGCACCCGGACTAGCGGGCTGACAGATACGCAGTATTTT	CASTRTSGLTDTQYF
TRBJ2-2	TRBD2	NA	TRBV7-3	TGTGCCAGCAGCTCAAGGACTAGCGGTGGTGGGGAGCTGTTTTTT	CASSSRTSGGGELFF
TRBJ1-6	NA	NA	TRBV6-5	TGTGCCACCCACAGGGAGGGCAATTCACCCCTCCACTTT	CATHREGNSPLHF
TRBJ2-7	TRBD2	few	TRBV7-9	TGTGCCAGCAGCTTAATCGGACTAGCGGGGGGGCCGGGATCCGAGCAGTACTTC	CASSLIGLAGGPGSEQYF
TRBJ2-1	NA	NA	TRBV9	TGTGCCAGCAGCCCCGGACTTTACAATGAGCAGTTCTTC	CASSPGLYNEQFF
TRBJ2-7	NA	NA	TRBV4-3	TGCGCCAGCAGCCAAAATACAGGGTGGGGGAACGAGCAGTACTTC	CASSQNTGWGNEQYF
TRBJ1-4	NA	NA	TRBV7-2	TGTGCCAGCAGCTACAGGAATGAAAAACTGTTTTTT	CASSYRNEKLFF
TRBJ2-5	TRBD2	NA	TRBV7-2	TGTGCCAGCAGCTTAGCGATGGGACTAGCGGGAGGGGGTGCAGAGACCCAGTACTTC	CASSLAMGLAGGGAETQYF
TRBJ2-7	NA	once	TRBV7-8	TGTGCCAGCAGCCTCCGAGTCGGCGAGCAGTACTTC	CASSLRVGEQYF
TRBJ2-5	NA	NA	TRBV10-3	TGTGCCATCAGTGGGGAGGAAGAGACCCAGTACTTC	CAISGEEETQYF
TRBJ1-1	NA	NA	TRBV29-1	TGCAGCGTTGACCCCCAGCTCGCCGGACTGACTGAAGCTTTCTTT	CSVDPQLAGLTEAFF
TRBJ2-3	TRBD2	NA	TRBV7-8	TGTGCCAGCAGCGTATTAGCGGGACCTAGCACAGATACGCAGTATTTT	CASSVLAGPSTDTQYF
TRBJ1-4	TRBD1	NA	TRBV4-3	TGCGCCAGCAGCCGCCACGGGACAGGCCTTAATGAAAAACTGTTTTTT	CASSRHGTGLNEKLFF
TRBJ2-3	TRBD2	once	TRBV5-1	TGCGCCAGCAGCCTTGCTGTGTCTAGCGGGATATCAGATACGCAGTATTTT	CASSLAVSSGISDTQYF
TRBJ2-5	NA	NA	TRBV25-1	TGTGCCAGCAGTGAACGAATAATCCCAGAAGAGACCCAGTACTTC	CASSERIIPEETQYF
TRBJ2-7	TRBD1	NA	TRBV5-1	TGCGCCAGCAGCGGCGGGACAGGGCTGGGATCCTACGAGCAGTACTTC	CASSGGTGLGSYEQYF
TRBJ2-3	TRBD2	NA	TRBV4-2	TGTGCCAGCAGCCAGGGACTAGCGGGAACAGATACGCAGTATTTT	CASSQGLAGTDTQYF
TRBJ2-5	TRBD1	NA	TRBV5-8	TGTGCCAGCAGCTACGGACAGGGGGCCCAAGAGACCCAGTACTTC	CASSYGQGAQETQYF
TRBJ2-1	NA	NA	TRBV12-3/TRBV12-4	TGTGCCAGCAGGCAAACACTAGGAGACGAGCAGTTCTTC	CASRQTLGDEQFF
TRBJ2-2	NA	NA	TRBV7-2	TGTGCCAGCAGCGGCGGGGGCAGGGTACCCGGGGAGCTGTTTTTT	CASSGGGRVPGELFF
TRBJ2-5	NA	NA	TRBV6-5	TGTGCCAGCAGTTCAAGACAGGTGCGAGAGACCCAGTACTTC	CASSSRQVRETQYF
TRBJ1-3	NA	NA	TRBV11-2	TGTGCCAGCACCCCGGGTAGGGGACTTGGAAACACCATATATTTT	CASTPGRGLGNTIYF
TRBJ2-3	TRBD2	NA	TRBV6-5	TGTGCCAGCCGGGGCAGCGGGAAGGTTACAGATACGCAGTATTTT	CASRGSGKVTDTQYF
TRBJ2-1	TRBD2	NA	TRBV24-1	TGTGCCACCAGTGAGACCGGGACTAGCAGGGGGAGGGGTGAGCAGTTCTTC	CATSETGTSRGRGEQFF
TRBJ1-1	TRBD1	NA	TRBV9	TGTGCCAGCAGCGCAGGACAGGGGAACACTGAAGCTTTCTTT	CASSAGQGNTEAFF
TRBJ2-5	TRBD2	NA	TRBV5-4	TGTGCCAGCAGCGCCGGGACTAGCGGGAGAGGAGAGACCCAGTACTTC	CASSAGTSGRGETQYF
TRBJ2-1	TRBD1	NA	TRBV7-3	TGTGCCAGCAGCTCCGGGACAGGGGTACGTTTTAGCTCCTACAATGAGCAGTTCTTC	CASSSGTGVRFSSYNEQFF
TRBJ2-1	NA	NA	TRBV19	TGTGCCAGTAACCTGGGGGGAACGCAATACAATGAGCAGTTCTTC	CASNLGGTQYNEQFF
TRBJ2-1	NA	NA	TRBV6-6	TGTGCCAGCAATCAGCTGGAGACTAATGAGCAGTTCTTC	CASNQLETNEQFF
TRBJ2-6	TRBD1	NA	TRBV19	TGTGCCAGTAGACAGGGGGCGTGGAGCTCTGGGGCCAACGTCCTGACTTTC	CASRQGAWSSGANVLTF
TRBJ1-1	NA	NA	TRBV11-3	TGTGCCAGCAGCTTAGGTAGAGTCACTGAAGCTTTCTTT	CASSLGRVTEAFF
TRBJ2-7	NA	few	TRBV7-2	TGTGCCAGCAGCTTGGAGGGACCCCGGGGCGAGCAGTACTTC	CASSLEGPRGEQYF
TRBJ1-4	TRBD1	NA	TRBV20-1	TGCAGTGCTAAAGCCGGGACAGTAATTAATTTT	CSAKAGTVINF
TRBJ2-2	TRBD2	NA	TRBV5-1	TGCGCCAGCAGCCTGGGGCGCGGGGGGGCCTCAGGGGAGCTGTTTTTT	CASSLGRGGASGELFF
TRBJ2-5	NA	few	TRBV6-2/TRBV6-3	TGTGCCAGCAGTCGACTAATCCAAGAGACCCAGTACTTC	CASSRLIQETQYF
TRBJ2-7	TRBD2	NA	TRBV7-2	TGTGCCAGCAGCTTAGGACTAGCGGGGGCCGCCTACGAGCAGTACTTC	CASSLGLAGAAYEQYF
TRBJ2-7	NA	NA	TRBV12-3/TRBV12-4	TGTGCCAGCAGACGAGGGACACTCGATCGGCAGTACTTC	CASRRGTLDRQYF
TRBJ2-1	TRBD2	once	TRBV7-2	TGTGCCAGCAGCTTAACCGGGGGGGTCCACAATGAGCAGTTCTTC	CASSLTGGVHNEQFF
TRBJ2-5	TRBD2	NA	TRBV6-2/TRBV6-3	TGTGCCAGCAGTTACGGGCTAGCGGGTACGAAAGAGACCCAGTACTTC	CASSYGLAGTKETQYF
TRBJ2-1	TRBD2	NA	TRBV5-4	TGTGCCAGCAGCTTGGTTGGGCTAGCGGGAGGGGGCGGGGGTGAGCAGTTCTTC	CASSLVGLAGGGGGEQFF
TRBJ1-2	NA	once	TRBV12-3/TRBV12-4	TGTGCCAGCAGTTTACGTACTCGGGGCTACACCTTC	CASSLRTRGYTF
TRBJ1-3	TRBD1	once	TRBV9	TGTGCCAGCAGCGCGGGGCGCGGGGACAGATACCTCCCTGGAAACACCATATATTTT	CASSAGRGDRYLPGNTIYF
TRBJ2-3	TRBD1	once	TRBV5-1	TGCGCCAGCAGGACAGGGGTTACAGATACGCAGTATTTT	CASRTGVTDTQYF
TRBJ2-4	NA	NA	TRBV9	TGTGCCAGCAACCCTGGGGGGACGGTAGGAAACATTCAGTACTTC	CASNPGGTVGNIQYF